These 13 T cell receptor beta chains originate from one sample sequenced in a study of metastatic and nonmetastatic thyroid tumors. TCRdb re-clonotyped the PCR reads through MiXCR. The table lists about 5,900 clones, under 30% of them singletons. Every patient underwent thyroid surgery untreated. Material: adjacent normal tissue. The receptors originated from a male donor with papillary thyroid cancer or a benign thyroid nodule (not recorded which). Some clones in this sample may be carry-over from other donors' samples.

Comments on this clone: A much larger clone differs from this one at a single base, so this may be a read error. The conserved closing phenylalanine or tryptophan is absent in this CDR3, likely reflecting a read error. This chain joins TRBV7-2 and TRBJ2-5; 7 positions match TRBD1. This CDR3 spans 14 amino acids. Germline assignment: CDR1 SGHTA and CDR2 FQGNSA. V dropped 5 bases and J dropped 5; count of bases not matched to a gene: 8. The CDR3: CASSPGQTGETQYL. The CDR3 DNA sequence: TGTGCCAGCAGCCCGGGACAGACTGGGGAGACCCAGTACCTC.

The chain combines TRBV20-1 with TRBJ1-1; D unresolved. Trimming shortened V by 6 bases and J by 0 bases, and 17 bases separated the two germline ends. From germline, CDR1 is DFQATT and CDR2 SNEGSKA (reference sequence). The CDR3 consists of 15 residues. The CDR3 sequence: CSAPADGELNTEAFF. In DNA form, the CDR3 reads TGCAGTGCCCCCGCTGATGGGGAATTGAACACTGAAGCTTTCTTT.

In its sample, this clone is medium-sized. The chain uses TRBV2 and TRBJ1-2, with D possibly matching TRBD1 (5 bases). There are 13 residues in the CDR3. V lost 4 bases and J 3 bases, leaving 9 bases between the germline ends. The germline gives CDR1 SNHLY, CDR2 FYNNEI. CDR3 nucleotides: TGTGCCAGCAGTGGGGGACTGGACTATGGCTACACCTTC. Translation: CASSGGLDYGYTF.

CDR3 amino acids: CAIGAGDSNQPQHF. Here the CDR3 DNA reads TGTGCCATCGGGGCAGGGGATAGCAATCAGCCCCAGCATTTT. The chain combines TRBV10-3 with TRBJ1-5, with D perhaps matching TRBD1 (6 bases). V gave up 8 bases and J gave up 0 bases, with 11 bases separating them. The CDR3 contains 14 residues. Germline V CDR1 and CDR2: ENHRY, SYGVKD.

This chain joins TRBV7-6 and TRBJ2-1; no clear D gene. The CDR3 sequence is 14 residues long. V gave up 1 base and J gave up 1 base, with 5 bases separating them. Germline CDR1 reads SGHVS; CDR2 reads FNYEAQ. CDR3 nucleotides: TGTGCCAGCAGCTTAGGGGGTTCCTACAATGAGCAGTTCTTC. As protein: CASSLGGSYNEQFF.

There are many counts of this clone. The chain carries TRBV27 and TRBJ1-1; unclear D gene. Germline V lookup: CDR1 MNHEY, CDR2 SMNVEV (reference sequence). The CDR3 is made up of 16 amino acids. The V end lost 6 bases, the J end lost 4 bases, and 21 bases lay between the germline ends. CDR3 loop: CASRISDDVPSTEAFF. CDR3 DNA: TGTGCCAGCAGAATTTCCGACGACGTACCTAGCACTGAAGCTTTCTTT.

The CDR3 region has the DNA TGCAGTGCTAGAGACCGAACCGGACAGGACTACGAGCAGTACTTC. Its translation is CSARDRTGQDYEQYF. This chain uses TRBV20-1 with TRBJ2-7; 7 nucleotides align to TRBD1. The CDR3 is 15 residues long. V shed 0 bases and J 3 bases; nucleotides not matched to a gene: 8. Per the germline V gene, CDR1 is DFQATT and CDR2 is SNEGSKA (reference sequence).

The gene calls are TRBV30 and TRBJ1-6, with 8 bases aligning to TRBD1. J gave up 8 bases and V 0 bases, and 6 bases lay outside the gene matches. Germline CDR1 reads GTSNPN; CDR2 reads SVGIG (reference sequence). The CDR3 contains 15 residues. The CDR3 DNA reads as TGTGCCTGGAGTGTAAAGGCAGGGGGCTATTCACCCCTCCACTTT. As protein: CAWSVKAGGYSPLHF.

By share, this clone counts as medium-sized. The rearrangement uses TRBV27 and TRBJ2-7; 10 nucleotides match TRBD2. Trimming removed 2 bases from V and 5 bases from J; junction bases left unmatched: 6. The CDR3 totals 15 residues. Per the germline V gene, CDR1 is MNHEY and CDR2 is SMNVEV (reference sequence). CDR3 nucleotide sequence: TGTGCCAGCAGTTTAATGTCTAGCGGGAGCCACGAGCAGTACTTC. It codes for CASSLMSSGSHEQYF.

This clone is categorized as large. The CDR3 DNA reads as TGCAGTGCTAGGGAGGGGACCACGTCTGGTGGGGCCCTCCACTTT. It translates to CSAREGTTSGGALHF. The rearrangement links TRBV20-1 to TRBJ1-6, with TRBD1 as a possible D gene (5 bases). The germline V and J ends were trimmed by 3 bases and 14 bases, with 23 bases remaining between them. This CDR3 has 15 residues. The germline gives CDR1 DFQATT, CDR2 SNEGSKA (reference sequence).

This clone was observed a handful of times. This sequence joins TRBV6-1 and TRBJ1-5, with a possible D match to TRBD1 (6 bases). The CDR3 sequence is 13 residues long. V lost 8 bases, J lost 7 bases, and 15 bases lay in between. Germline V CDR1 and CDR2: MNHNS, SASEGT. The CDR3: CASRTGTDQPQHF. The CDR3 DNA reads as TGTGCCAGCCGCACAGGGACGGACCAGCCCCAGCATTTT.

This chain joins TRBV5-1 and TRBJ2-7; 7 nucleotides line up with TRBD1. Looked up from germline, CDR1 is SGHRS and CDR2 is YFSETQ. There are 13 residues in the CDR3. The V gene end was trimmed by 3 bases and the J gene end by 2 bases; junction bases not matched to a gene: 2. The CDR3 is CASSWGTAYEQYF. Written as DNA, the CDR3 is TGCGCCAGCAGCTGGGGGACAGCCTACGAGCAGTACTTC.

J is TRBJ2-1 and V is TRBV7-3; a possible D gene is TRBD2 (6 bases). Germline assignment: CDR1 SGHTA and CDR2 FQGTGA. CDR3 length equals 15 residues. V lost 6 bases and J 2 bases, leaving 14 bases between the germline ends. DNA of the CDR3: TGTGCCAGCAGTCTCGGAGGGCCTACCTACAATGAGCAGTTCTTC. Amino acids: CASSLGGPTYNEQFF.